The rows below give T cell receptor beta chains drawn from one sample of a study of beta chain features in type 1 diabetes. Clones were read by immunoSEQ multiplex PCR, and TCRdb kept only the in-frame ones, dropping some. There are under 800,000 clones in the sample; about 14% occur only once, and approximately 0.093% lies in the top ten. The sequencing sample was made of naive CD4+ T cells from blood. The receptors originated from a man younger than 35 in good health. The CDR3 runs from the conserved cysteine through the conserved F or W. D genes are given only for firm matches.

TRBV7-3	TRBJ2-7	TRBD2	CASSLIGRAGGPHEQYF
TRBV2	TRBJ2-7	.	CASLGTRLSYEQYF
TRBV6-1	TRBJ2-5	TRBD1	CASLRSGTVERTQYF
TRBV7-3	TRBJ1-1	TRBD1	CASRPDRGMNTEAFF
TRBV6-6	TRBJ2-7	TRBD2	CASRPPSGIGEQYF
TRBV2	TRBJ2-1	.	CASSLFHEQFF
TRBV7-2	TRBJ2-7	.	CASSADREGYEQYF
TRBV4-2	TRBJ2-5	.	CASTITGVAAAETQYF
TRBV15	TRBJ1-4	.	CATSRDLAREKLFF
TRBV5-1	TRBJ2-1	TRBD1	CASSFGADRAYNEQFF
TRBV6-1	TRBJ2-7	TRBD1	CASSRTGGNYEQYF
TRBV7-3	TRBJ2-1	.	CASSYWTTTQHEQFF
TRBV20-1	TRBJ2-5	.	CSAGQETQYF
TRBV15	TRBJ1-2	.	CATSRDDYGYTF
TRBV29-1	TRBJ2-3	.	CSVRDITSTDTQYF
TRBV25-1	TRBJ2-3	TRBD1	CASSEPLSGTGVGDTQYF
TRBV29-1	TRBJ2-4	TRBD1	CSVLYPGQAAKNIQYF
TRBV5-5	TRBJ2-3	.	CASSAGPGHRPDTQYF
TRBV7-3	TRBJ1-5	.	CASSLNQPQHF
TRBV29-1	TRBJ2-1	.	CSVDDPLGSNEQFF
TRBV9	TRBJ2-3	.	CASSVSRGGATDTQYF
TRBV9	TRBJ1-2	.	CASSVAGSNYGYTF
TRBV4-3	TRBJ1-4	.	CASSQAWGANEKLFF
TRBV4-1	TRBJ2-1	TRBD2	CASSQAKGLADHNEQFF
TRBV4-3	TRBJ1-4	.	CASSPTGTNEKLFF
TRBV5-1	.	.	CASSLTTGNEQYF
TRBV10-3	TRBJ2-7	TRBD2	CAISESRSGRSPSYEQYF
TRBV5-8	TRBJ1-6	.	CASSLSRGLSPLHF
TRBV7-2	TRBJ2-7	TRBD1	CASSPRQGDYEQYF
TRBV4-2	TRBJ1-5	TRBD1	CASSQDRGQGQPQHF
TRBV28	TRBJ2-1	.	CASRVRWPLNEQFF
TRBV19	TRBJ2-2	.	CASSPMNTGELFF
TRBV4-3	TRBJ2-5	TRBD2	CASSQDPPGLTETQYF
TRBV18	TRBJ1-2	.	CASSPVYGYTF
TRBV2	TRBJ1-5	TRBD1	CASSGPYRGLQPQHF
TRBV27	.	.	CASSPIGTPAYEQYF
TRBV27	TRBJ1-2	TRBD1	CASRSEGRGYGYTF
TRBV5-1	TRBJ2-1	.	CASSPTAEGQFF
TRBV9	TRBJ1-1	.	CASSATPRTRPNTEAFF
TRBV5-6	TRBJ2-1	.	CASSPSTGWNEQFF
TRBV27	TRBJ2-2	TRBD1	CASSWSFGTEDTGELFF
TRBV27	TRBJ1-3	TRBD1	CASKRLQGAGGNTIYF
TRBV14	TRBJ1-1	.	CASSQGDRRIAFF
TRBV18	TRBJ2-7	TRBD1	CASSPRQGSDSYEQYF
TRBV5-5	TRBJ1-2	.	CASSLDPTPRDTF
TRBV25-1	TRBJ2-7	.	CASTIGGAYEQYF
TRBV7-9	TRBJ1-1	.	CASSRDSMNTEAFF
TRBV29-1	TRBJ2-2	.	CSAGDGGAPTGELFF
TRBV28	TRBJ2-3	TRBD2	CASSSPGGGHTDTQYF
TRBV9	TRBJ2-6	.	CASSPRWRHNPSGANVLTF
TRBV10-3	TRBJ1-1	TRBD1	CAISRGVNTEAFF
TRBV5-4	TRBJ2-1	TRBD1	CASSRGQDSYNEQFF
TRBV14	TRBJ2-3	TRBD1	CASSQDLQGDTQYF
TRBV5-1	TRBJ2-5	TRBD2	CASSLAGGQETQYF